The T cell receptor (beta chain) described here comes from a study of blood T cell repertoires in COVID-19. Study details: The United States, Italy and Spain supplied acute and convalescent COVID-19 samples. PBMCs, B-cell-depleted T cells, or T cells provided the cDNA or gDNA that made up the material.

This clone was recorded a few times. Authors' data handling: Cell counts per sample came from amplifying reference gene primers. Sequencing was performed with immunoSEQ multiplex PCR; in TCRdb, only in-frame clones are kept and a portion is missing. V, J and clone size are taken as reported in that table, and D and trimming were inferred from the DNA itself. The sample contains around 280,000 clones, around 87% of which appear only once. Unmatched junction bases numbered 7, after V lost 8 bases and J lost 3 bases. The CDR3 has 14 residues. Germline values: CDR1 MRHNA, CDR2 SNTAGT. The chain carries TRBV6-4 and TRBJ2-3; 8 positions agree with TRBD2. The sequence came from a young woman who had recovered from COVID-19. Sample: peripheral blood. The CDR3 is CASSLAGGTDTQYF. Here the CDR3 DNA reads TGTGCCAGCTCATTGGCGGGGGGAACAGATACGCAGTATTTT.